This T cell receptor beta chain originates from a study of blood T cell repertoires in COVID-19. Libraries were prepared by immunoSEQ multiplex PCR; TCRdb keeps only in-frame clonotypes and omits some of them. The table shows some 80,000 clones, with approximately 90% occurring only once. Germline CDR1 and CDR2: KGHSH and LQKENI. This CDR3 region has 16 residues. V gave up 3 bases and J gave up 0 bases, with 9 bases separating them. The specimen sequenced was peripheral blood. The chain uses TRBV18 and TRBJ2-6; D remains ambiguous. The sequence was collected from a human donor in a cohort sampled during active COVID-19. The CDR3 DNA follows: TGTGCCAGCTCACCTCCGGGTGCCTCTGGGGCCAACGTCCTGACTTTC. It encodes CASSPPGASGANVLTF.